Described below is a single TCR beta chain sequence and its context. Its target is unknown. The CDR3 loop spans 15 amino acids. Germline V lookup: CDR1 SGHDT, CDR2 YYEEEE. V lost 0 bases and J lost 0, with 8 bases in between. This sample was included in a study of T cell responses to AZD1222 COVID-19 vaccine. Whole-study results and caveats: Recipients of AZD1222 seropositive at baseline numbered only 6 or 7. Spike as a whole was targeted by vaccine-associated CD4 TCRs, dominant at 160-218 and 743-854. Increased Spike-specific TCR breadth and depth were observed after two AZD1222 doses.

Some second doses came at about 4 weeks and others at about 12 weeks; these were pooled. TCRdb's table, derived via immunoSEQ multiplex PCR, lists solely in-frame clones and lacks some. The sample records 150,000 to 250,000 clones, under 95% being singletons. The TCR originated in an adult who received the AZD1222 COVID-19 vaccine. The material was peripheral blood, obtained 28 days after the second AZD1222 dose. The chain links TRBV5-6 to TRBJ2-3; D is unclear. CDR3: CASSLAPTSTDTQYF. The CDR3 DNA reads as TGTGCCAGCAGCTTGGCACCAACTAGCACAGATACGCAGTATTTT.